Listed below are T cell receptor beta chains from one sample, sequenced in a study of cytomegalovirus exposure and HLA in healthy donors. TCRdb's table, derived via immunoSEQ multiplex PCR, lists solely in-frame clones and lacks some. This sample yields under 110,000 clones, of which 60% to 85% are seen a single time; about 10% belongs to the top ten. The material sequenced was PBMCs. The receptor source for this set is a man in his forties or fifties in good health and CMV-seronegative. CDR3s include the opening cysteine and the closing phenylalanine or tryptophan. The D gene is left open where the match is weak. The listing skips clone size in some rows; elsewhere it reads once, few, many or a size class.

V gene	clone size	J gene	D gene	CDR3 protein	CDR3 DNA
TRBV5-1	-	TRBJ1-3	-	CASSYAFSDTIYF	TGCGCCAGCAGTTATGCTTTCTCGGACACCATATATTTT
TRBV5-5	-	TRBJ1-5	-	CASSPPPADSNQPQHF	TGTGCCAGCAGCCCCCCCCCGGCGGATAGCAATCAGCCCCAGCATTTT
TRBV10-3	-	TRBJ2-3	TRBD1	CAIDSGTGGDTQYF	TGTGCCATCGACTCAGGGACAGGTGGAGATACGCAGTATTTT
TRBV7-2	-	TRBJ2-3	-	CASSLSWGRTDTQYF	TGTGCCAGCAGCTTATCTTGGGGGCGAACAGATACGCAGTATTTT
TRBV18	-	TRBJ1-6	-	CASSRSGGRNSPLHF	TGTGCCAGCTCACGATCTGGCGGGAGAAATTCACCCCTCCACTTT
TRBV10-1	-	TRBJ1-4	-	CASSESTPTGKLLLFF	TGCGCCAGCAGTGAGTCGACTCCGACAGGAAAGTTATTGCTGTTTTTT
TRBV6-6	-	TRBJ2-7	TRBD2	CASIPTSGSSYEQYF	TGTGCCAGCATTCCGACTAGCGGGAGTTCCTACGAGCAGTACTTC
TRBV11-1	-	TRBJ2-5	-	CASSPSRGKTQYF	TGTGCCAGCAGCCCGAGCCGGGGAAAGACCCAGTACTTC
TRBV27	-	TRBJ1-5	-	CASSYLGHNQPQHF	TGTGCCAGCAGCTATTTGGGACACAATCAGCCCCAGCATTTT
TRBV4-1	-	TRBJ2-2	-	CASSQLNTGELFF	TGCGCCAGCAGCCAACTAAACACCGGGGAGCTGTTTTTT
TRBV6-5	-	TRBJ2-7	-	CASSYPGMGYEQYF	TGTGCCAGCAGTTACCCGGGGATGGGCTACGAGCAGTACTTC
TRBV7-2	-	TRBJ1-5	TRBD1	CASSQRQGGFQPQHF	TGTGCCAGCAGCCAACGACAGGGTGGTTTTCAGCCCCAGCATTTT
TRBV6-1	few	TRBJ1-5	TRBD1	CASRTGDNQPQHF	TGTGCCAGCAGGACAGGGGACAATCAGCCCCAGCATTTT
TRBV15	-	TRBJ1-2	-	CATSPGGAGANYGYTF	TGTGCCACCAGCCCTGGGGGGGCCGGAGCTAACTATGGCTACACCTTC
TRBV7-2	-	TRBJ2-6	TRBD1	CASSWTGGTGANVLTF	TGTGCCAGCAGCTGGACAGGGGGAACTGGGGCCAACGTCCTGACTTTC
TRBV28	-	TRBJ2-7	TRBD2	CASSKAGSRVVEQYF	TGTGCCAGCAGTAAAGCGGGATCCCGGGTCGTCGAGCAGTACTTC
TRBV28	-	TRBJ2-7	TRBD1	CASSPLDRGYLGRTYEQYF	TGTGCCAGCAGCCCCCTGGACAGGGGATACCTCGGGAGGACCTACGAGCAGTACTTC
TRBV2	-	TRBJ2-2	TRBD1	CASRDRGSTGELFF	TGTGCCAGCAGGGACAGGGGGAGCACCGGGGAGCTGTTTTTT
TRBV28	-	TRBJ2-3	TRBD2	CASSFYGGSNTDTQYF	TGTGCCAGCAGTTTTTACGGCGGGAGCAACACAGATACGCAGTATTTT
TRBV5-5	once	TRBJ2-1	TRBD2	CASSSRTSTYDEQFF	TGTGCCAGCAGCTCCAGGACTAGTACATACGATGAGCAGTTCTTC
TRBV5-1	-	TRBJ2-2	TRBD1	CASSPDRARRELFF	TGCGCCAGCAGCCCAGACAGGGCGAGGAGGGAGCTGTTTTTT
TRBV7-9	-	TRBJ2-7	TRBD1	CATYRGGYEQYF	TGTGCCACTTACAGGGGCGGCTACGAGCAGTACTTC
TRBV7-3	-	TRBJ2-5	-	CASSLRREETQYF	TGTGCCAGCAGCTTACGGAGGGAGGAGACCCAGTACTTC
TRBV15	-	TRBJ2-1	TRBD2	CATSRDEGLEFYNEQFF	TGTGCCACCAGCAGAGATGAGGGACTAGAATTTTACAATGAGCAGTTCTTC
TRBV30	-	TRBJ1-6	TRBD1	CAWSFTPGQGNSPLHF	TGTGCCTGGAGTTTCACCCCGGGACAGGGAAATTCACCCCTCCACTTT